The clone carrying this TCR beta chain came up a few times. Antigen: not known. The data were obtained in a study of shared clonotypes between healthy human individuals. Here immunoSEQ multiplex PCR was the method, and the copy in TCRdb shows in-frame clones only, minus some. The sample lists more than 1 million clones; approximately 78% were seen once. General study results and limits: Rarefaction curves obtained for sorted subsets showed sequencing incomplete despite large depth. Collection of samples was limited to blood; tissue repertoires likely differ.

CDR3 length: 12 amino acids. From germline, CDR1 is SQVTM and CDR2 ANQGSEA. V trimming: 1 base; J trimming: 5 bases; junction bases outside the gene matches: 1. The chain carries TRBV29-1 and TRBJ2-7; the match to TRBD2 covers 8 bases. The clonotype comes from a man aged 18-30 years in good health. Some clones in this sample may be carry-over from other donors' samples. Sequencing used memory CD4+ T cells from PBMCs. Subset indicated: CD45RA-negative fraction. The DNA of the CDR3 is TGCAGCGTTGAAGGACTAGCGAACGAGCAGTACTTC. Its translation: CSVEGLANEQYF.